Sequencing of this T cell receptor beta chain was carried out in a study of PD-1 blockade in mismatch repair-deficient tumors. Trimming cost V 6 bases and J 4 bases; bases outside gene matches: 8. The CDR3 sequence is 14 residues long. Germline CDR1 KGHSH, CDR2 LQKENI. A few counts support this clone. PCR or immunohistochemistry showed mismatch repair deficiency in every enrolled patient. Sequencing used immunoSEQ multiplex PCR; TCRdb keeps in-frame clones, though not all of them. The data show some 97,000 clones, about 79% seen once. The chain uses TRBV18 and TRBJ1-2; 7 bases line up with TRBD1. This receptor was taken from an adult with mismatch repair-deficient cancer. The sample here was peripheral blood, taken approximately 35 weeks after starting pembrolizumab. The CDR3 spells CASSPGDRTYGYTF. CDR3 in DNA: TGTGCCAGCTCTCCCGGGGACAGAACCTATGGCTACACCTTC.